This T cell receptor beta chain was recovered during a study of blood T cell repertoires in COVID-19. Repertoires were generated with immunoSEQ multiplex PCR, while TCRdb's copy carries only in-frame clones and drops some. The sample yields 150,000 to 200,000 clones, 70% to 85% seen once. Germline CDR1 is SGHRS and CDR2 is YFSETQ. Trimming took 4 bases from V and 2 from J, leaving 22 bases between them. This CDR3 has 17 amino acids. The V and J genes are TRBV5-1 and TRBJ2-7; D unclear. The sequenced material came from peripheral blood. The receptor was isolated from a woman older than 75 with acute or convalescent COVID-19. The CDR3 coding sequence is TGCGCCAGCAGCGTTGAGGTCTTGGGTGGAGTCCCCTACGAGCAGTACTTC. This gives the protein CASSVEVLGGVPYEQYF.